The clone carrying this T cell receptor (beta chain) was detected only a few times. TCRdb re-called the PCR reads via MiXCR. The sample consists of more than 4,500 clones, around 24% of them appearing once. This CDR3 has 16 residues. V gave up 4 bases and J gave up 2 bases; unmatched junction bases: 8. The germline V gene has CDR1 MNHEY and CDR2 SMNVEV (reference sequence). This sample stems from a study of metastatic and nonmetastatic thyroid tumors. Ahead of thyroid surgery, no patient had received treatment of any kind. The chain carries TRBV27 and TRBJ2-7, with TRBD1 matching 10 bases. What was sequenced was adjacent normal tissue. This sequence originates from a female donor with papillary thyroid cancer or a benign thyroid nodule (not recorded which). Some clones in this sample may be carry-over from other donors' samples. CDR3 protein: CASSSPTGQGTYEQYF. The CDR3 region has the DNA TGTGCCAGCAGTTCCCCGACGGGACAGGGGACCTACGAGCAGTACTTC.